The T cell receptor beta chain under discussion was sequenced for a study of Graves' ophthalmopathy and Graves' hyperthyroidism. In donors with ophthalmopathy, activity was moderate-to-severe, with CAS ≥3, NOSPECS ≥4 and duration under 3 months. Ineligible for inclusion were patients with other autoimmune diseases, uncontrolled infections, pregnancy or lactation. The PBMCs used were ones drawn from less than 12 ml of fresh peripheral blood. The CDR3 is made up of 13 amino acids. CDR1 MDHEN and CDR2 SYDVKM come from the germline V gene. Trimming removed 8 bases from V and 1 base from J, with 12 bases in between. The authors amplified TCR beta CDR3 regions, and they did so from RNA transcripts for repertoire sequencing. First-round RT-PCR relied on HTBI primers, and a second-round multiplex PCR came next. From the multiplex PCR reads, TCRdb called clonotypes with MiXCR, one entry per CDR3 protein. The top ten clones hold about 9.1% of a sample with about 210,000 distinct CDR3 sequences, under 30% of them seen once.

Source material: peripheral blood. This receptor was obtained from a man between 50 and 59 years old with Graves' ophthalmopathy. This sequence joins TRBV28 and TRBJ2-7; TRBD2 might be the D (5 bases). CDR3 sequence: CASRNGESYEQYF. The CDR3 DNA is TGTGCCAGCCGAAACGGGGAATCCTACGAGCAGTACTTC.